The 9 T cell receptor beta chains listed next were all sequenced from one sample in a study of T cell repertoires in cytomegalovirus infection. TCRdb re-called the reads through MiXCR, storing one row per CDR3 protein. The data show approximately 1,000,000 distinct CDR3 sequences, roughly 30% seen once. Antigen specificity for these receptors is unknown. Here the sequenced sample was cultured CD8+ T cells from PBMCs, taken from culture after CMV antigen stimulation. These receptors came from a human donor in good health (CMV status not recorded). Some clones in this sample may be carry-over from other donors' samples.

The rearrangement uses TRBV4-1 and TRBJ1-1; D remains ambiguous. V dropped 0 bases and J dropped 0 bases, with 14 bases sitting between them. The CDR3 has 17 residues. Germline V CDR1 and CDR2: MGHRA, YSYEKL. The CDR3: CASSQEGQALMNTEAFF. CDR3 nucleotide sequence: TGCGCCAGCAGCCAAGAAGGGCAGGCTCTGATGAACACTGAAGCTTTCTTT.

The chain is built from TRBV5-4 and TRBJ1-6, with TRBD1 as a possible D gene (6 bases). Germline values: CDR1 SGHNT, CDR2 YYREEE (reference sequence). CDR3 length equals 18 residues. V lost 4 bases, J lost 8 bases, and 25 bases lay in between. DNA of the CDR3: TGTGCCAGCAGCGCCGGAGTAACAGGGAGAGCAGGGGATTCACCCCTCCACTTT. It specifies CASSAGVTGRAGDSPLHF.

The chain joins TRBV4-3 to TRBJ2-3, with TRBD1 matching over 8 bases. Per germline, CDR1 LGHNA and CDR2 YSLEER. This CDR3 is 14 amino acids long. Trimming removed 0 bases from V and 8 bases from J; junction bases left unmatched: 4. The CDR3 reads CASSQEDREGTQYF. The CDR3 DNA follows: TGCGCCAGCAGCCAAGAGGACAGGGAAGGTACGCAGTATTTT.

This chain connects TRBV6-2 or TRBV6-3 to TRBJ2-7; TRBD1 might be the D (6 bases). V lost 6 bases, J lost 3 bases, and 15 bases lay in between. The CDR3 is 14 residues long. In germline, CDR1 is MNHEY, CDR2 SVGEGT. This CDR3 reads CASSTSGDNYEQYV. CDR3 bases: TGTGCCAGCAGCACCTCCGGGGACAACTACGAGCAGTACGTC.

There are a few counts of this clonotype. The rearrangement links TRBV11-3 to TRBJ2-2; D not certain. This CDR3 comprises 17 residues. Germline CDR1 is SGHNT and CDR2 is YENEEA. The V and J ends lost 0 bases and 0 bases respectively, with 11 bases between them. The CDR3 here is CASSLDPSFTNTGELFF. As DNA, the CDR3 is TGTGCCAGCAGCTTAGATCCCAGTTTTACGAACACCGGGGAGCTGTTTTTT. The full variable domain, rest sourced from reference TRBV11-3 and TRBJ2-2, is EAGVVQSPRYKIIEKKQPVAFWCNPISGHNTLYWYLQNLGQGPELLIRYENEEAVDDSQLPKDRFSAERLKGVDSTLKIQPAELGDSAVYLCASSLDPSFTNTGELFFGEGSRLTVL.

The CDR3 region has the DNA TGTGCCAGCAGCTTGGGGGGACAGGGATGGACTGAAGCTTTCTTT. Its translation is CASSLGGQGWTEAFF. The V and J genes are TRBV5-6 and TRBJ1-1; 9 positions agree with TRBD1. Trimming took 0 bases from V and 5 from J; bases not matched to a gene: 5. Looked up from germline, CDR1 is SGHDT and CDR2 is YYEEEE. This CDR3 region has 15 residues.

Concerning this clonotype: An end of the junction does not agree with germline; a read error may underlie this. V gene TRBV9 combines with J gene TRBJ1-5; no definite D call. CDR1 and CDR2 (germline): SGDLS, YYNGEE. The CDR3 spans 15 residues. CDR3 sequence (DNA): TGTGCCAGCAGCGTGAGTTCACAGAGCAATCAGTCCCAGCATTTT. This sequence encodes CASSVSSQSNQSQHF.

In this sample, this clonotype turned up a few times. V usage is TRBV7-3 and J usage is TRBJ2-2; D remains ambiguous. This CDR3 has 15 amino acids. Germline CDR1 SGHTA, CDR2 FQGTGA. Trimming pared 1 base from V and 4 bases from J, leaving 10 bases between. Here the CDR3 DNA reads TGTGCCAGCAGCTTAAGATGGGGTATCACCGGGGAGCTGTTTTTT. Protein sequence: CASSLRWGITGELFF.

CDR3 bases: TGTGCCAGCAGTTACTCTCAATCGAACACTGAAGCTTTCTTT. Translation gives CASSYSQSNTEAFF. This chain uses TRBV6-2 or TRBV6-3 with TRBJ1-1, with D unresolved. The CDR3 has 14 amino acids. Trimming removed 0 bases at V and 1 base at J, with 6 bases between. Germline lookup yields CDR1 MNHEY and CDR2 SVGEGT.